One and the same sample provided the 30 T cell receptor beta chains below, sequenced in a study of blood T cell repertoires in COVID-19. Assay: immunoSEQ multiplex PCR; the TCRdb copy retains only in-frame clones and omits some. In the table there are tens of thousands of clones, 80% to 90% of which are singletons. Sequencing was performed on peripheral blood. The receptor source for this set is a man aged 25 to 40 with acute or convalescent COVID-19.

The chain combines TRBV6-2 or TRBV6-3 with TRBJ2-3; a possible D gene is TRBD2 (6 bases). The germline V gene encodes CDR1 MNHEY and CDR2 SVGEGT. The CDR3 sequence is 15 residues long. The V and J ends lost 0 bases and 3 bases respectively, with 10 bases between them. CDR3 bases: TGTGCCAGCAGTTACTCTCTAGCGCCTACAGATACGCAGTATTTT. Its translation is CASSYSLAPTDTQYF.

The chain has TRBV19 and TRBJ2-7; the D gene is possibly TRBD2 (5 bases). The germline gives CDR1 LNHDA, CDR2 SQIVND (reference sequence). V shed 0 bases and J shed 1 base, with 25 bases lying between them. The CDR3 loop spans 20 amino acids. The CDR3 coding sequence is TGTGCCAGTAGTATAGAGGGTGAGGGCACCGTTTTCGGTAGGTCCTACGAGCAGTACTTC. Amino acids: CASSIEGEGTVFGRSYEQYF.

The chain employs TRBV28 and TRBJ1-2; 10 bases agree with TRBD1. CDR3 length: 15 amino acids. V lost 6 bases, J lost 2 bases, and 6 bases stayed unmatched. Germline CDR1 is MDHEN and CDR2 is SYDVKM. As DNA, the CDR3 is TGTGCCAGCAGGAAATTGACAGGGGGCAACTATGGCTACACCTTC. Its protein product is CASRKLTGGNYGYTF.

The CDR3 region is CASSLLQGGSRKLFF. The CDR3 coding sequence is TGTGCCAGCAGTTTATTACAGGGGGGTTCGAGAAAACTGTTTTTT. V gene TRBV28 combines with J gene TRBJ1-4; TRBD1 matches at 8 bases. V dropped 1 base and J dropped 10; count of bases not matched to a gene: 8. Germline V gene data show CDR1 as MDHEN and CDR2 as SYDVKM. This CDR3 contains 15 residues.

The CDR3: CASSESSGNTDTQYF. The DNA of the CDR3 is TGTGCCAGCAGTGAATCTAGCGGGAACACAGATACGCAGTATTTT. This chain joins TRBV6-1 and TRBJ2-3, with TRBD2 identical over 9 bases. This CDR3 has 15 amino acids. With 2 bases clipped from V and 2 bases from J, the junction kept 2 bases outside the gene matches. Germline loops: CDR1 MNHNS, CDR2 SASEGT.

The chain joins TRBV9 to TRBJ2-7; D is perhaps TRBD2 (6 bases). The CDR3 contains 11 residues. V was clipped by 4 bases and J by 6 bases, with 8 bases between them. The germline gives CDR1 SGDLS, CDR2 YYNGEE. Here the CDR3 reads CASSQGGEQYF. CDR3 nucleotides: TGTGCCAGCAGCCAGGGAGGCGAGCAGTACTTC. The entire variable domain, with the rest obtained from reference TRBV9 and TRBJ2-7, is as follows: DSGVTQTPKHLITATGQRVTLRCSPRSGDLSVYWYQQSLDQGLQFLIQYYNGEERAKGNILERFSAQQFPDLHSELNLSSLELGDSALYFCASSQGGEQYFGPGTRLTVT.

The genes are TRBV6-5 and TRBJ2-5; maybe TRBD1 (5 bases). The V end was cut by 7 bases, the J end by 3 bases, with 18 bases between. Per germline, CDR1 MNHEY and CDR2 SVGAGI. The CDR3 covers 15 residues. The CDR3 nucleotides read TGTGCCAGCATCCGGACCCGTGGGGCGAAAGAGACCCAGTACTTC. Translating it yields CASIRTRGAKETQYF.

The chain is built from TRBV7-9 and TRBJ1-6; 7 nucleotides align to TRBD1. CDR1 and CDR2 (germline): SEHNR, FQNEAQ (reference sequence). V gave up 5 bases and J gave up 8 bases; unmatched junction bases: 15. This CDR3 is 17 amino acids long. CDR3 in amino acids: CASSRTGLTGYYSPLHF. The CDR3 DNA reads TGTGCCAGCAGCCGCACGGGGTTGACAGGGTATTATTCACCCCTCCACTTT. Full variable domain (missing parts from reference TRBV7-9 and TRBJ1-6): DTGVSQNPRHKITKRGQNVTFRCDPISEHNRLYWYRQTLGQGPEFLTYFQNEAQLEKSRLLSDRFSAERPKGSFSTLEIQRTEQGDSAMYLCASSRTGLTGYYSPLHFGNGTRLTVT.

This clone showed up just a few times. V is TRBV7-2 and J is TRBJ1-4; D ambiguous. Trimming stripped 4 bases from V and 7 bases from J, with 16 bases between. The CDR3 runs to 15 residues. Germline CDR1 and CDR2: SGHTA and FQGNSA. CDR3 region: CASSYLAGQVEKLFF. The CDR3 DNA sequence: TGTGCCAGCAGCTATTTAGCGGGTCAAGTTGAAAAACTGTTTTTT.

J is TRBJ1-4 and V is TRBV7-2, with 9 positions matching TRBD1. This CDR3 is 15 amino acids long. With 5 bases clipped from V and 7 bases from J, the junction kept 8 bases outside the gene matches. Germline CDR1 and CDR2: SGHTA and FQGNSA. The CDR3 nucleotides are TGTGCCAGCAGCACTCGGGACAGGGATGCTGAAAAACTGTTTTTT. Protein: CASSTRDRDAEKLFF.

The rearrangement joins TRBV7-2 to TRBJ2-7; D is possibly TRBD2 (6 bases). There are 13 residues in the CDR3. The V and J ends lost 4 bases and 3 bases respectively, with 10 bases between them. CDR1 and CDR2 from the germline V gene are SGHTA and FQGNSA. The CDR3 DNA sequence: TGTGCCAGCAGCTGGGACTTTATCTACGAGCAGTACTTC. It encodes CASSWDFIYEQYF. Looking up the rest from reference TRBV7-2 and TRBJ2-7 gives the full variable domain: GAGVSQSPSNKVTEKGKDVELRCDPISGHTALYWYRQSLGQGLEFLIYFQGNSAPDKSGLPSDRFSAERTGGSVSTLTIQRTQQEDSAVYLCASSWDFIYEQYFGPGTRLTVT.

The V call is TRBV15, the J call TRBJ2-1; no firm D call. V gave up 1 base and J gave up 6 bases, with 10 bases separating them. Germline values: CDR1 LNHNV, CDR2 YYDKDF (reference sequence). The CDR3 is 14 residues long. CDR3 sequence (DNA): TGTGCCACCAGCAGAGGGAGCAGATCCAATGAGCAGTTCTTC. It specifies CATSRGSRSNEQFF.

This clone was seen only once. V is TRBV5-6 and J is TRBJ1-4, with 8 bases matching TRBD1. The germline V gene has CDR1 SGHDT and CDR2 YYEEEE. V lost 4 bases to trimming and J lost 0 bases; unmatched junction nucleotides: 11. The CDR3 loop spans 18 amino acids. The DNA of the CDR3 is TGTGCCAGCAGCCACGGACAGGGACGGTTTGCAACTAATGAAAAACTGTTTTTT. As protein: CASSHGQGRFATNEKLFF. The whole variable domain, remainder taken from reference TRBV5-6 and TRBJ1-4, is DAGVTQSPTHLIKTRGQQVTLRCSPKSGHDTVSWYQQALGQGPQFIFQYYEEEERQRGNFPDRFSGHQFPNYSSELNVNALLLGDSALYLCASSHGQGRFATNEKLFFGSGTQLSVL.

V usage is TRBV6-5 and J usage is TRBJ2-5; TRBD1 matches at 9 bases. Trimming cost V 8 bases and J 1 base; bases outside gene matches: 2. CDR3 size: 13 residues. CDR1 is MNHEY and CDR2 is SVGAGI in the germline V gene. The CDR3 nucleotides are TGTGCCAGCGGGGACAGGGCCCAAGAGACCCAGTACTTC. Translating gives CASGDRAQETQYF.

The chain carries TRBV29-1 and TRBJ1-1; D ambiguous. This CDR3 contains 12 residues. The germline gives CDR1 SQVTM, CDR2 ANQGSEA. V was trimmed by 6 bases and J by 1 base, leaving 9 bases between them. In DNA, the CDR3 is TGCAGCGTCGCTGGAGGGAACACTGAAGCTTTCTTT. This codes for CSVAGGNTEAFF.

V usage is TRBV18 and J usage is TRBJ1-2; TRBD1 might be the D (5 bases). The CDR3 is made up of 15 amino acids. Per the germline V gene, CDR1 is KGHSH and CDR2 is LQKENI. Trimming pared 1 base from V and 4 bases from J, leaving 13 bases between. The CDR3 region has the DNA TGTGCCAGCTCACCACTAAAGGACAACCCCTATGGCTACACCTTC. Protein product: CASSPLKDNPYGYTF.

This chain uses TRBV5-7 with TRBJ2-3; D may be TRBD2 (6 bases). TRBV5-7 is placed among ORFs of uncertain function. The CDR3 is 13 amino acids. The germline V and J ends were trimmed by 4 bases and 0 bases, with 6 bases remaining between them. The CDR3 region is CASSRGSTDTQYF. In DNA, the CDR3 is TGTGCCAGCAGCCGGGGGAGCACAGATACGCAGTATTTT.

The chain is built from TRBV27 and TRBJ2-7; maybe TRBD2 (6 bases). CDR3 size: 14 residues. V gave up 3 bases and J gave up 7 bases, with 16 bases separating them. CDR1 MNHEY and CDR2 SMNVEV come from the germline V gene (reference sequence). CDR3 DNA sequence: TGTGCCAGCAGTTTCGGGACTCCGGAATCGGAGCAGTACTTC. This codes for CASSFGTPESEQYF.

V and J are TRBV24-1 and TRBJ2-1; 8 bases are shared with TRBD1. The CDR3 runs to 17 residues. In germline, CDR1 is KGHDR, CDR2 SFDVKD. Trimming removed 5 bases from V and 1 base from J; junction bases left unmatched: 9. The CDR3, as DNA: TGTGCCACCAGTGCAGGCGGAGACAGGGGATCCTACAATGAGCAGTTCTTC. It translates to CATSAGGDRGSYNEQFF.

CDR3 sequence: CASSQGRLGLATYNEQFF. The CDR3 DNA reads as TGCGCCAGCAGCCAAGGGAGACTTGGACTAGCGACCTACAATGAGCAGTTCTTC. The rearrangement uses TRBV4-1 and TRBJ2-1, with 9 bases aligning to TRBD2. Germline V CDR1 and CDR2: MGHRA, YSYEKL. Unmatched junction bases numbered 9, after V lost 1 base and J lost 2 bases. CDR3 length: 18 residues.

By proportion, this clone is medium-sized. J is TRBJ2-3 and V is TRBV28; a possible D gene is TRBD2 (5 bases). CDR1 MDHEN and CDR2 SYDVKM come from the germline V gene. V was clipped by 2 bases and J by 0 bases, with 9 bases between them. The CDR3 sequence is 15 residues long. This CDR3 is CASSLGRTSTDTQYF. The CDR3 DNA reads as TGTGCCAGCAGTTTAGGTCGGACTAGCACAGATACGCAGTATTTT.

In this sample, this clone turned up once. The gene calls are TRBV28 and TRBJ2-3; D remains ambiguous. Germline V gene sequence: CDR1 MDHEN, CDR2 SYDVKM. V lost 4 bases and J lost 4, with 9 bases in between. The CDR3 has 13 amino acids. CDR3 coding DNA: TGTGCCAGCAGTTCCCCCCCTCCAGATACGCAGTATTTT. Amino acid sequence: CASSSPPPDTQYF.

The gene calls are TRBV18 and TRBJ2-2; maybe TRBD2 (6 bases). Germline V CDR1 and CDR2: KGHSH, LQKENI. This CDR3 is built from 19 residues. V lost 2 bases, J lost 2 bases, and 21 bases lay in between. CDR3 region: CASSPSGGVPTENTGELFF. In DNA, the CDR3 is TGTGCCAGCTCACCATCCGGGGGAGTTCCGACGGAAAACACCGGGGAGCTGTTTTTT.

The rearrangement joins TRBV11-2 to TRBJ2-7; 11 bases map to TRBD2. The V segment lost 1 base and the J segment 0 bases; nucleotides outside the gene matches: 11. This CDR3 contains 19 residues. Germline CDR1 is SGHAT and CDR2 is FQNNGV. CDR3 in amino acids: CASSLAGTSSGRLSYEQYF. The DNA of the CDR3 is TGTGCCAGCAGCTTAGCTGGGACGTCTAGCGGGAGGCTCTCCTACGAGCAGTACTTC.

The V call is TRBV11-2, the J call TRBJ2-3, with a tentative D call TRBD1 (5 bases). The V end lost 6 bases, the J end lost 1 base, and 11 bases lay between the germline ends. The CDR3 loop spans 14 amino acids. The germline V gene encodes CDR1 SGHAT and CDR2 FQNNGV. The CDR3 coding sequence is TGTGCCAGCAGACCACGGACACGCACAGATACGCAGTATTTT. The encoded protein is CASRPRTRTDTQYF.

The chain carries TRBV28 and TRBJ2-3, with a possible D match to TRBD1 (7 bases). CDR1 MDHEN and CDR2 SYDVKM come from the germline V gene. This CDR3 contains 15 residues. V shed 5 bases and J shed 3 bases, with 15 bases lying between them. Here the CDR3 reads CASSAGGQITDTQYF. The CDR3 nucleotides read TGTGCCAGCAGTGCCGGGGGACAGATAACAGATACGCAGTATTTT.

The chain has TRBV29-1 and TRBJ1-2; a possible D gene is TRBD1 (6 bases). Germline CDR1 is SQVTM and CDR2 is ANQGSEA. The CDR3 length is 14 residues. DNA for the CDR3: TGCGGCACAGGGACCGAACCTACCTTCTATGGCTACACCTTC. As protein: CGTGTEPTFYGYTF.

The rearrangement uses TRBV3-1 (or the pseudogene TRBV3-2) and TRBJ1-4; tentatively, D is TRBD1 (6 bases). Trimming left V 4 bases short and J 5 bases short, with 11 bases between. Per the germline V gene, CDR1 is LGHDT and CDR2 is YNNKEL (reference sequence). This CDR3 has 14 amino acids. The CDR3 region is CASSRGTLNEKLFF. The CDR3 nucleotides are TGTGCCAGCAGCCGGGGGACACTGAATGAAAAACTGTTTTTT.

This sequence joins TRBV7-6 and TRBJ1-4; the D gene is possibly TRBD1 (6 bases). Trimming took off 1 base at V and 10 bases at J, with 13 bases between the two ends. CDR3 length equals 14 residues. CDR1 is SGHVS and CDR2 is FNYEAQ in the germline V gene. CDR3: CASSLEGGGGKLFF. The CDR3 bases are TGTGCCAGCAGCTTAGAGGGGGGGGGCGGAAAACTGTTTTTT.

The rearrangement joins TRBV6-5 to TRBJ2-7; 7 bases align to TRBD2. Germline-derived CDR1 and CDR2 are MNHEY and SVGAGI. The CDR3 sequence is 14 residues long. Trimming cost V 8 bases and J 4 bases; bases outside gene matches: 11. CDR3 residues: CASVLIAGGYEQYF. CDR3 sequence (DNA): TGTGCCAGCGTCCTAATAGCGGGCGGATACGAGCAGTACTTC.